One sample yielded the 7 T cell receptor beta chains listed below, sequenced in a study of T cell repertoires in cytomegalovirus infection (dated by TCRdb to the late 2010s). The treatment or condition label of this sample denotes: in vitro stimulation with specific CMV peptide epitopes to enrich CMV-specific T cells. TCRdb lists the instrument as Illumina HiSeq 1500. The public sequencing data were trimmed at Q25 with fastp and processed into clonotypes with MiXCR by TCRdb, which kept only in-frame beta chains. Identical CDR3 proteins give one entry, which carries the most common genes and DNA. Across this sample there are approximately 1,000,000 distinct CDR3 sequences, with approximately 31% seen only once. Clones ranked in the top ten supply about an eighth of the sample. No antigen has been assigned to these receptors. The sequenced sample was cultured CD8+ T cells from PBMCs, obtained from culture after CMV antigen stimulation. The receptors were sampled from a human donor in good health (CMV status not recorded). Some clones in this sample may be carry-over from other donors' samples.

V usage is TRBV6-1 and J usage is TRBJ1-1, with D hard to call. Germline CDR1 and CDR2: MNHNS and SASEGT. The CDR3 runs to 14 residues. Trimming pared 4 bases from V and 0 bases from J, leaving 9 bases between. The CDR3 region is CASSVLVMNTEAFF. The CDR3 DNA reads TGTGCCAGCAGTGTTCTGGTGATGAACACTGAAGCTTTCTTT.

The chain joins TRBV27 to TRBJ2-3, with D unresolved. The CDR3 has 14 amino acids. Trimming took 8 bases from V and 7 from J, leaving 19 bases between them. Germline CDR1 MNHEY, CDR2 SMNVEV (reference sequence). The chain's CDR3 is CASSAPGSRNTQYF. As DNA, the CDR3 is TGTGCCAGCTCTGCTCCGGGCTCCAGGAATACGCAGTATTTT.

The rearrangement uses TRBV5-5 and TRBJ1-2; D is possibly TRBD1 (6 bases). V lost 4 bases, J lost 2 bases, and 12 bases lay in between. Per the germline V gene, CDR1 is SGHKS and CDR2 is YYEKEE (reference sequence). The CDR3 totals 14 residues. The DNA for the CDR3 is TGTGCCAGCAGCCAAGGACAGAAGAACTATGGCTACACCTTC. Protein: CASSQGQKNYGYTF. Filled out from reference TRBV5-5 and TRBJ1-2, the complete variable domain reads DAGVTQSPTHLIKTRGQQVTLRCSPISGHKSVSWYQQVLGQGPQFIFQYYEKEERGRGNFPDRFSARQFPNYSSELNVNALLLGDSALYLCASSQGQKNYGYTFGSGTRLTVV.

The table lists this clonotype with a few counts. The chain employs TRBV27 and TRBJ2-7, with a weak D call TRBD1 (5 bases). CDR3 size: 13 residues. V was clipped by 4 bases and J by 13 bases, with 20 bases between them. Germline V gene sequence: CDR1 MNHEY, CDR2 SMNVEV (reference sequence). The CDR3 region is CASSSQTASRGYV. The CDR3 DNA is TGTGCCAGCAGTTCCCAGACAGCCAGTAGAGGTTACGTC.

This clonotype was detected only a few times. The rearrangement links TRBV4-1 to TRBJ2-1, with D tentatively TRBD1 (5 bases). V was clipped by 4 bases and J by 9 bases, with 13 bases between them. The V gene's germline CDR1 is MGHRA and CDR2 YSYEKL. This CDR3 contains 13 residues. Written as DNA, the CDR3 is TGCGCCAGCAGCCCGAAGACAGCGAGTGAGCAGTTCTTC. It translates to CASSPKTASEQFF.

CDR3 DNA sequence: TGTGCCAGTATTCTCACGCAGGGCTTGAACACTGAAGCTTTCTTT. This sequence encodes CASILTQGLNTEAFF. This chain joins TRBV19 and TRBJ1-1; a weak D match, TRBD1 (5 bases). The CDR3 contains 15 residues. Trimming removed 7 bases at V and 0 bases at J, with 15 bases between. CDR1 and CDR2 (germline): LNHDA, SQIVND (reference sequence).

CDR3 region: CASMGTSDRRDTQYF. DNA of the CDR3: TGCGCCAGTATGGGGACTAGCGATCGCAGAGATACGCAGTATTTT. The chain employs TRBV23-1 and TRBJ2-3; 10 nucleotides agree with TRBD2. TRBV23-1 is placed among ORFs of uncertain function. The J segment lost 5 bases and the V segment lost 9 bases, leaving 11 bases of the junction unmatched. This CDR3 region has 15 residues.